Sequencing of this TCR beta chain was carried out in a study of cytomegalovirus exposure and HLA in healthy donors. This CDR3 comprises 19 residues. V lost 2 bases, J lost 1 base, and 9 bases stayed unmatched. CDR1 is SGHAT and CDR2 is FQNNGV in the germline V gene. A word on this clone: The antigen remains undetermined.

Findings and caveats of the study: A later analysis reportedly found that, within productive TCRs, an Asian-associated ancestry cluster had fewer N-insertions than the mean observed across the roughly 610 donors. TCR beta chain V- and J-gene trimming was linked, in a later analysis, to a missense variant in DCLRE1C.

The PCR had 60 Vbeta and 13 Jbeta primers. This table comes from immunoSEQ multiplex PCR, and its TCRdb copy is limited to in-frame clones, with some not included. The table shows under 200,000 clones, with approximately 81% occurring only once. What was sequenced was PBMCs. This TCR was sampled from a man aged 30 to 45 in good health and CMV-seronegative. The chain is built from TRBV11-2 and TRBJ1-5, with TRBD1 matching 12 bases. The DNA for the CDR3 is TGTGCCAGCAGCTTAAATAGGGACAGGGGGCTGAAGAGCAATCAGCCCCAGCATTTT. Its protein is CASSLNRDRGLKSNQPQHF.